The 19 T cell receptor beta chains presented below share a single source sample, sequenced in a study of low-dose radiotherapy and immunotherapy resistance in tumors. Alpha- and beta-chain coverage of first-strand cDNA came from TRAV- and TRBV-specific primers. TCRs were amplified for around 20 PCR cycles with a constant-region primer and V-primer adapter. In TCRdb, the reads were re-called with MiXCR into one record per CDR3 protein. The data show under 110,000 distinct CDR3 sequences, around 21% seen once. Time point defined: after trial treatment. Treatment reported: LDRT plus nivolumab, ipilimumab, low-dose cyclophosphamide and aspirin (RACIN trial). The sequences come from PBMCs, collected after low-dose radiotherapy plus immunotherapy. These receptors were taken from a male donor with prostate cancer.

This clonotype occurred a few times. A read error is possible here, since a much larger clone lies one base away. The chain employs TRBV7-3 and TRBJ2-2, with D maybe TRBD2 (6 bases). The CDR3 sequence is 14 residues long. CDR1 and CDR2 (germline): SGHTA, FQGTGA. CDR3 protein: CVSQEGINTGELFF. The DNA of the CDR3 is TGTGTCAGCCAGGAGGGGATAAACACCGGGGAGCTGTTTTTT.

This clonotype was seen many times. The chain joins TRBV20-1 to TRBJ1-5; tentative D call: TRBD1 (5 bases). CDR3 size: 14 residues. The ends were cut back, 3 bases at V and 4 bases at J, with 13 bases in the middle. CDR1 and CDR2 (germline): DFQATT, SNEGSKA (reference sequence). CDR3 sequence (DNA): TGCAGTGCTAGCCTCGGGGCCAGAAATCAGCCCCAGCATTTT. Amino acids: CSASLGARNQPQHF.

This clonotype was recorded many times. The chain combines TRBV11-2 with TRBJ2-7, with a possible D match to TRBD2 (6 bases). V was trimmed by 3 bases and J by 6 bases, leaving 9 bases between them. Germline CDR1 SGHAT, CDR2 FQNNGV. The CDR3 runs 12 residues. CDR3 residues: CASSLVGSEQYF. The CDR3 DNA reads TGTGCCAGCAGCTTGGTCGGGAGCGAGCAGTACTTC.

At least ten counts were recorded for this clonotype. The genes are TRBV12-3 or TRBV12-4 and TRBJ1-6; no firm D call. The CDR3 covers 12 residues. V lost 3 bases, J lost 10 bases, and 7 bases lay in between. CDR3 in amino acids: CASSFSGSPLHF. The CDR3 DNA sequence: TGTGCCAGCAGTTTTTCGGGGTCACCCCTCCACTTT.

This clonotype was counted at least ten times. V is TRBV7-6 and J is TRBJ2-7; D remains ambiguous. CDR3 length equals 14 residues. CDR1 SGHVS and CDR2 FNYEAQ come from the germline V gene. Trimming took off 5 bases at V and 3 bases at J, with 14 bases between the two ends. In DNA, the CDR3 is TGTGCCAGCAGCCCCCTAAAGGGTTACTACGAGCAGTACTTC. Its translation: CASSPLKGYYEQYF.

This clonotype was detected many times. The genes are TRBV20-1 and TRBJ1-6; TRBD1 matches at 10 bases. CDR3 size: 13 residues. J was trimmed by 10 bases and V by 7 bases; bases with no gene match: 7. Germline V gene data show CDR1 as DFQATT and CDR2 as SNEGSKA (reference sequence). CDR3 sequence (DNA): TGCAGTGTCCCGGGACAGGGGTTGTCACCCCTCCACTTT. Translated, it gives CSVPGQGLSPLHF.

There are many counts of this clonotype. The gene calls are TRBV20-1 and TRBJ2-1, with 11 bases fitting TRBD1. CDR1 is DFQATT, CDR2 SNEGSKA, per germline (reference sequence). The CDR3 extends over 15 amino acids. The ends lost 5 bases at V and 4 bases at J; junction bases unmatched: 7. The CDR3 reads CSALDRGLGYNEQFF. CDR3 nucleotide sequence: TGCAGTGCTCTGGACAGGGGGCTGGGTTACAATGAGCAGTTCTTC.

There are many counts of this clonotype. This chain's CDR3 is CASSPPGGVNTEAFF. CDR3 nucleotides: TGTGCCAGCTCACCACCGGGTGGGGTGAACACTGAAGCTTTCTTT. The rearrangement joins TRBV18 to TRBJ1-1, with D unclear. V was trimmed by 0 bases and J by 0 bases, leaving 8 bases between them. CDR3 length: 15 amino acids. In germline, CDR1 is KGHSH, CDR2 LQKENI.

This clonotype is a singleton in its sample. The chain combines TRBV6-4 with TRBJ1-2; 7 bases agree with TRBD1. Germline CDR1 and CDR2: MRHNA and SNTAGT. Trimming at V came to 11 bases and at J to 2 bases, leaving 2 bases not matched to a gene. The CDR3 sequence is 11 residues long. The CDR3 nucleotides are TGTGCCCCGGACAGGAACTATGGCTACACCTTC. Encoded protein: CAPDRNYGYTF.

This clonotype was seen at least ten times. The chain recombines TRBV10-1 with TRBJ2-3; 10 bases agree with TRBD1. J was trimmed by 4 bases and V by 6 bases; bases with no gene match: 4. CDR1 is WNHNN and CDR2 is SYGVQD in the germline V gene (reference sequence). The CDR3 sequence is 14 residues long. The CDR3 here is CASRRDRGSDTQYF. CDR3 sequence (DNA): TGCGCCAGCAGACGGGACAGGGGATCAGATACGCAGTATTTT.

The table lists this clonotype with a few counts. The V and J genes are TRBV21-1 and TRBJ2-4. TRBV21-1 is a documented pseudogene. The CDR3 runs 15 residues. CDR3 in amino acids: CASSPANLAKNIQYF. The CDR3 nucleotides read TGTGCCAGCTCACCAGCGAACCTAGCCAAAAACATTCAGTACTTC.

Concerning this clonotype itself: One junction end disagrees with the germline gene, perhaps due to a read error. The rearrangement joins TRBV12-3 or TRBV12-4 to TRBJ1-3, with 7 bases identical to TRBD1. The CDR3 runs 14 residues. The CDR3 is CASSYGQAGNTIYF. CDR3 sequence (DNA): TGTGCCAGCAGTTACGGACAGGCTGGGAACACCATATATTTT.

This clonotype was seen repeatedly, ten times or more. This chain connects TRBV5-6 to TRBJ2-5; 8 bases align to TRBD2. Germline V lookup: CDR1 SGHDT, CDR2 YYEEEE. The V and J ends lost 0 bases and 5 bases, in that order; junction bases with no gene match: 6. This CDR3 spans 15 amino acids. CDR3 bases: TGTGCCAGCAGCTTGGCGGGGGGGCCATGGGAGACCCAGTACTTC. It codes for CASSLAGGPWETQYF.

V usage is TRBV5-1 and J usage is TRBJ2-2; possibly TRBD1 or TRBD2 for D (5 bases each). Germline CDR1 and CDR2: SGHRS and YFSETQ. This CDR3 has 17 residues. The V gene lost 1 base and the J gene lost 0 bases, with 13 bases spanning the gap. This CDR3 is CASSLPRTGPNTGELFF. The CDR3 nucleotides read TGCGCCAGCAGCTTGCCCCGCACGGGGCCGAACACCGGGGAGCTGTTTTTT. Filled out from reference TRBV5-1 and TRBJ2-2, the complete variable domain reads KAGVTQTPRYLIKTRGQQVTLSCSPISGHRSVSWYQQTPGQGLQFLFEYFSETQRNKGNFPGRFSGRQFSNSRSEMNVSTLELGDSALYLCASSLPRTGPNTGELFFGEGSRLTVL.

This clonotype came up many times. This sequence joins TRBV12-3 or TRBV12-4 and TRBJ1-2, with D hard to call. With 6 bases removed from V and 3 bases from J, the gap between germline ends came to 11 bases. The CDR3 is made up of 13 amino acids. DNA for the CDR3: TGTGCCAGCAGCTCAGCAACCGACTATGGCTACACCTTC. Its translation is CASSSATDYGYTF.

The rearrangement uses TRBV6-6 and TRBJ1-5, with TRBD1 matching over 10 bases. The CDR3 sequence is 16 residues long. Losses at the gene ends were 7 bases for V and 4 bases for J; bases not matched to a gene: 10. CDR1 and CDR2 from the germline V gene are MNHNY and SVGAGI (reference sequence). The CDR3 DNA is TGTGCCAGCACCGACTCCGGACAGGGGGGGAATCAGCCCCAGCATTTT. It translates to CASTDSGQGGNQPQHF.

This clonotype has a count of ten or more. CDR3 bases: TGTGCCAGCAGTGACAAGAAGGGGCAGGGGGCGCGGAGGGCCAACGTCCTGACTTTC. It translates to CASSDKKGQGARRANVLTF. The chain links TRBV6-5 to TRBJ2-6; 8 bases line up with TRBD1. Trimming cost V 5 bases and J 5 bases; bases outside gene matches: 17. Looked up from germline, CDR1 is MNHEY and CDR2 is SVGAGI. The CDR3 spans 19 residues.

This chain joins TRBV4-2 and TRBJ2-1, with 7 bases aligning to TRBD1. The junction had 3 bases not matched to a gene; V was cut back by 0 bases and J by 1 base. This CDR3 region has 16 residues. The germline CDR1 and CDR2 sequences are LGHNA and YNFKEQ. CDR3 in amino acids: CASSQDPDRSYNEQFF. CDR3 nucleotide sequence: TGTGCCAGCAGCCAAGATCCGGACAGGTCCTACAATGAGCAGTTCTTC.

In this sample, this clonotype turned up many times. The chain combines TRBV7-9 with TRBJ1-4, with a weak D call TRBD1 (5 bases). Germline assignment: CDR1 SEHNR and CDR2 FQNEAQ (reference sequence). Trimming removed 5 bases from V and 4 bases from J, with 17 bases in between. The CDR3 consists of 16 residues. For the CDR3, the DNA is TGTGCCAGCAGCGCGGGGCCTGACAGCCTTAATGAAAAACTGTTTTTT. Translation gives CASSAGPDSLNEKLFF.